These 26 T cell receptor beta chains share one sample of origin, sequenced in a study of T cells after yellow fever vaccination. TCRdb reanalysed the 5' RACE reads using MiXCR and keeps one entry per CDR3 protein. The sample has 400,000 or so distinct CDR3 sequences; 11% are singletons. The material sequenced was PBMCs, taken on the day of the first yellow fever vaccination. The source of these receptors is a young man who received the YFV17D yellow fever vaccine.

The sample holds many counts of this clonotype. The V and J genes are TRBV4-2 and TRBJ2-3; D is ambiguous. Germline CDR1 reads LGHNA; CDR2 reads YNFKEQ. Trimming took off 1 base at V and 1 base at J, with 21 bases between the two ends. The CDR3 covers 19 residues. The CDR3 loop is CASSQGLAQAAPGTDTQYF. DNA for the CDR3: TGTGCCAGCAGCCAAGGATTGGCCCAGGCAGCCCCTGGCACAGATACGCAGTATTTT.

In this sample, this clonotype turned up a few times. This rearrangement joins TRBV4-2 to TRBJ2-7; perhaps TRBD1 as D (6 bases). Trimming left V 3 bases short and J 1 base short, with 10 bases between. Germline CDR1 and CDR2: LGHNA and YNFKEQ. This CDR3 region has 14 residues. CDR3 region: CASSHRTESYEQYF. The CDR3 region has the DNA TGTGCCAGCAGCCACAGGACAGAATCCTACGAGCAGTACTTC.

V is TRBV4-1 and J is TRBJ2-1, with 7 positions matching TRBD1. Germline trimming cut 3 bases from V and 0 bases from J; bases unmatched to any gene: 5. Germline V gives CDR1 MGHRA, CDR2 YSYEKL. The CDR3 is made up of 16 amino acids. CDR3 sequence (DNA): TGCGCCAGCAGCCACCGGGACAGAAGCTCCTACAATGAGCAGTTCTTC. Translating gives CASSHRDRSSYNEQFF.

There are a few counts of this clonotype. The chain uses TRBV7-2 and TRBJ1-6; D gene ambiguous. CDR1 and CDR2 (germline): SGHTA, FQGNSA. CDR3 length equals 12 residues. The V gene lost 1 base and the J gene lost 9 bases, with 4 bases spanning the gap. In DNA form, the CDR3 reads TGTGCCAGCAGCTTAGTCTTTTCACCCCTCCACTTT. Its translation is CASSLVFSPLHF.

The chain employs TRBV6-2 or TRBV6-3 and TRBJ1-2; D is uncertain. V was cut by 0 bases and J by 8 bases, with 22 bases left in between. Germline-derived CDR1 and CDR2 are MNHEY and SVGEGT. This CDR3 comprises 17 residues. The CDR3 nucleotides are TGTGCCAGCAGTTACTCAACGGCTACCGGCCTACTAGGCGGCTACACCTTC. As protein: CASSYSTATGLLGGYTF.

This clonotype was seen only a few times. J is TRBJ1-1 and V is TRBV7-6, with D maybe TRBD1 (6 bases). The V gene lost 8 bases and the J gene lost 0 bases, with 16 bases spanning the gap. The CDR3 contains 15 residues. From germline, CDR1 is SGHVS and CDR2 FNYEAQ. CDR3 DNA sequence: TGTGCCAGCCACCTCCCAGGGGCAATGAACACTGAAGCTTTCTTT. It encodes CASHLPGAMNTEAFF.

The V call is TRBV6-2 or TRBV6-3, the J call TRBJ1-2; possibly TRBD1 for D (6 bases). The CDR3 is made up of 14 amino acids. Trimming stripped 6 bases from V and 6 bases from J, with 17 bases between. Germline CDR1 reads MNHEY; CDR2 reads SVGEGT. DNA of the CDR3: TGTGCCAGCAGCGACCACGACAGGCACCATGGCTACACCTTC. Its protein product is CASSDHDRHHGYTF.

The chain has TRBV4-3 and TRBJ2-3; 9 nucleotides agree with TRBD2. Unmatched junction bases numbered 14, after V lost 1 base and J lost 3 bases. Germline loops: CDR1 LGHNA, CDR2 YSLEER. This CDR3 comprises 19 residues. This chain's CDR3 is CASSQVLSRSGGGTDTQYF. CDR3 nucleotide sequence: TGCGCCAGCAGCCAAGTGCTCTCCCGTAGCGGGGGCGGGACAGATACGCAGTATTTT.

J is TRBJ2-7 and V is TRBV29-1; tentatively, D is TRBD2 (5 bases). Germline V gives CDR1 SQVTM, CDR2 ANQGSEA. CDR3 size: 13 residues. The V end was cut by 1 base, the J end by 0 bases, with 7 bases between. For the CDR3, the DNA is TGCAGCGTTGAAGTTCGGGACTCCTACGAGCAGTACTTC. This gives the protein CSVEVRDSYEQYF.

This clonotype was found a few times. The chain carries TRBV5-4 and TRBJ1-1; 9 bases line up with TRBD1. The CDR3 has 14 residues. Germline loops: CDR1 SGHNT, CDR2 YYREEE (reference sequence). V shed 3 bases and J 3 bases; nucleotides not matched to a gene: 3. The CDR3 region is CASSSTGGYTEAFF. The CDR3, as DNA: TGTGCCAGCAGCTCGACAGGGGGGTACACTGAAGCTTTCTTT.

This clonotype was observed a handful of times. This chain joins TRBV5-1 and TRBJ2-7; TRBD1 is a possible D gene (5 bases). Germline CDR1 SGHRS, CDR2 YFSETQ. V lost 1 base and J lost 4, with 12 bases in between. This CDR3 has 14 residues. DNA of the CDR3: TGCGCCAGCAGCTTGTTTGTTGGGGCTTACGAGCAGTACTTC. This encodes CASSLFVGAYEQYF.

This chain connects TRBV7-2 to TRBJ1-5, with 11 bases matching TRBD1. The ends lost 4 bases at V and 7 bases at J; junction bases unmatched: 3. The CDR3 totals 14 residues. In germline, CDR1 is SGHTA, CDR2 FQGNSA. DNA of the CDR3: TGTGCCAGCAGCTGGACAGGGGGCGTGCAGCCCCAGCATTTT. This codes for CASSWTGGVQPQHF.

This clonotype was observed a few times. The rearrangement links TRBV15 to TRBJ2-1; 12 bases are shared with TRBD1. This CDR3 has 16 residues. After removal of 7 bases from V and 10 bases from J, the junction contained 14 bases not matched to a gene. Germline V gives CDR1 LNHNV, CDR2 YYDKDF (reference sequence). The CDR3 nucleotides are TGTGCCACCACCCCTCCGGGACAGGGGGCCCTTAAGGAGCAGTTCTTC. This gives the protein CATTPPGQGALKEQFF.

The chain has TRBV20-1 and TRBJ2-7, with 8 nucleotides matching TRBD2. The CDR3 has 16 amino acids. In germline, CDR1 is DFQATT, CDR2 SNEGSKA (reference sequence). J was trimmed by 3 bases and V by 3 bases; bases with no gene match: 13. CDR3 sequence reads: CSASPTDGGVGYEQYF. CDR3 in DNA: TGCAGTGCTAGCCCGACTGACGGGGGGGTTGGCTACGAGCAGTACTTC.

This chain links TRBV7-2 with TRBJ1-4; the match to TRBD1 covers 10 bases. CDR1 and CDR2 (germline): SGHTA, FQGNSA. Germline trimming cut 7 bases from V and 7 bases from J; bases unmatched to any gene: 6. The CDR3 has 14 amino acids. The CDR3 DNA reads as TGTGCCAGCAATCCGACAGGGGGCTCTGAAAAACTGTTTTTT. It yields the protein CASNPTGGSEKLFF.

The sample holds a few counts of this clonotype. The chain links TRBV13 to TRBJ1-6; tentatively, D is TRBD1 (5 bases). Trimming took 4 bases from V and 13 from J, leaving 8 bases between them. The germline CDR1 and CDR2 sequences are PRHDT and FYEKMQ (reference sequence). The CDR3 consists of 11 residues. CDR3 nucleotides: TGTGCCAGCAGCTCTCGGGGGCCCCTCCACTTT. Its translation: CASSSRGPLHF.

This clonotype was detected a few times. CDR3 amino acids: CASSQSRPTNEKLFF. The CDR3 DNA reads as TGTGCCAGCAGCCAATCTAGACCAACTAATGAAAAACTGTTTTTT. The rearrangement uses TRBV16 and TRBJ1-4; D remains ambiguous. Trimming removed 0 bases at V and 0 bases at J, with 5 bases between. Germline loops: CDR1 KGHSY, CDR2 FQNENV. The CDR3 totals 15 residues.

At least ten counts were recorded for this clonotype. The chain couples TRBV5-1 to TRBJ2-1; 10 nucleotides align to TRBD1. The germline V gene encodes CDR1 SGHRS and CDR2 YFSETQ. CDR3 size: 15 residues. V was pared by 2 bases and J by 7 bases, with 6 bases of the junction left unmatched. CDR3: CASSLRPGQGNEQFF. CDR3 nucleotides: TGCGCCAGCAGCTTACGACCGGGACAGGGGAATGAGCAGTTCTTC.

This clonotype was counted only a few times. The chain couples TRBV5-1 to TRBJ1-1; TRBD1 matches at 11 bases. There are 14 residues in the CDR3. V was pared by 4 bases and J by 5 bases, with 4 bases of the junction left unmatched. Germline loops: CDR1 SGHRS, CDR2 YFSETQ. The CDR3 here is CASSLGTGGTEAFF. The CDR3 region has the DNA TGCGCCAGCAGCCTCGGGACAGGGGGGACTGAAGCTTTCTTT.

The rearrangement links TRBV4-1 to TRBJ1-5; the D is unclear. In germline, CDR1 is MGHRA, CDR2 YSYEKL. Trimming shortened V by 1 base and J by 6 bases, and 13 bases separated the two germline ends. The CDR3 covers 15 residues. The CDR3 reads CASSQGPAQSQPQHF. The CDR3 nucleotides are TGCGCCAGCAGCCAAGGGCCGGCACAGTCTCAGCCCCAGCATTTT.

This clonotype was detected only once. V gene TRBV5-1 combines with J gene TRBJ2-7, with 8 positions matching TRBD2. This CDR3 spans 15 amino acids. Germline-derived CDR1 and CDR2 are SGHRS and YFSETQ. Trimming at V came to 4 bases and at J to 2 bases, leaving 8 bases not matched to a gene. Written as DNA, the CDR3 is TGCGCCAGCAGCCCTGGGCGGGGGGAACCCTACGAGCAGTACTTC. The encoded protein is CASSPGRGEPYEQYF.

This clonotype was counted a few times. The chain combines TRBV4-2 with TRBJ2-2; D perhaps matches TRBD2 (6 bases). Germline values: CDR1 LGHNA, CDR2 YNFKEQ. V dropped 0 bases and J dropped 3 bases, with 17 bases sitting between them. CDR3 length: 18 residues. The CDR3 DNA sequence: TGTGCCAGCAGCCAAGAGCCCCTGCGGGGAGATTACACCGGGGAGCTGTTTTTT. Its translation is CASSQEPLRGDYTGELFF.

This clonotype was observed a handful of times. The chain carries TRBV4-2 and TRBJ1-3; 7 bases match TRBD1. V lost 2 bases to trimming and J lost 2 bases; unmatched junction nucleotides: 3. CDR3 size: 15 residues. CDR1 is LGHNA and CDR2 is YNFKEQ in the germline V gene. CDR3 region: CASSQQGDPGNTIYF. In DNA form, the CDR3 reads TGTGCCAGCAGCCAACAGGGGGATCCTGGAAACACCATATATTTT.

CDR3 protein: CASSRIKPGVTDNEQFF. CDR3 DNA: TGTGCCAGCAGCCGTATCAAACCAGGGGTGACTGACAATGAGCAGTTCTTC. V and J are TRBV7-8 and TRBJ2-1; D is perhaps TRBD1 (6 bases). The CDR3 covers 17 residues. Between the trimmed V and J ends, which lost 5 bases and 5 bases, there was a span of 22 bases. Germline CDR1 and CDR2: SGHVS and FQNEAQ. Filled out from reference TRBV7-8 and TRBJ2-1, the complete variable domain reads GAGVSQSPRYKVAKRGQDVALRCDPISGHVSLFWYQQALGQGPEFLTYFQNEAQLDKSGLPSDRFFAERPEGSVSTLKIQRTQQEDSAVYLCASSRIKPGVTDNEQFFGPGTRLTVL.

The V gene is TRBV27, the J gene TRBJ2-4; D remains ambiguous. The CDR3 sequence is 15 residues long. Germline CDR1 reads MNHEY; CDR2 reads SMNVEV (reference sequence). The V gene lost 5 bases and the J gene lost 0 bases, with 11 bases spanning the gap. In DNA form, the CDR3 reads TGTGCCAGCAGTCGAAATAGGAAAGCCAAAAACATTCAGTACTTC. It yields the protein CASSRNRKAKNIQYF.

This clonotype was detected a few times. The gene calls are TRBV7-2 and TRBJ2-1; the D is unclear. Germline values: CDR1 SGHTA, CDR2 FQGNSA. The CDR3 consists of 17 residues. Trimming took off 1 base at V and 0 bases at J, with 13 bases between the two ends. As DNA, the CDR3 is TGTGCCAGCAGCTTAGGGCCAGCTTTAAGCTCCTACAATGAGCAGTTCTTC. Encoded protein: CASSLGPALSSYNEQFF.